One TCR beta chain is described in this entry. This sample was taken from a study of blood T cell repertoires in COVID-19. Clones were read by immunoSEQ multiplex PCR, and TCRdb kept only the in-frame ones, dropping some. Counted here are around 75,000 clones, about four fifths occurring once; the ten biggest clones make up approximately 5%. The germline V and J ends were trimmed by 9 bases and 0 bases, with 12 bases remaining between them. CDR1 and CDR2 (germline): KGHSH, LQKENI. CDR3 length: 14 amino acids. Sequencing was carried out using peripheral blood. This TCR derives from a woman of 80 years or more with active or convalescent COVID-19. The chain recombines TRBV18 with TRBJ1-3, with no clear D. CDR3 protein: CASSIASSGNTIYF. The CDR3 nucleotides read TGTGCCAGTTCTATAGCGAGCTCTGGAAACACCATATATTTT.